The text below deals with one T cell receptor beta chain. The sample carries other DNA sequences with the same CDR3. The germline V gene has CDR1 SEHNR and CDR2 FQNEAQ (reference sequence). Trimming took off 1 base at V and 2 bases at J, with 5 bases between the two ends. This CDR3 contains 13 residues. The data derive from a study of cytomegalovirus exposure and HLA in healthy donors. The PCR ran on 60 Vbeta and 13 Jbeta primers. The assay was immunoSEQ multiplex PCR, and TCRdb's table has in-frame clones only and misses some. The profile shows around 150,000 clones, more than 70% of them singletons. The clonotype originates from a man aged 40-50 years in good health and CMV-seronegative. The source material was PBMCs. The chain recombines TRBV7-9 with TRBJ1-2; D unresolved. CDR3 in amino acids: CASSLGQNYGYTF. In DNA, the CDR3 is TGTGCCAGCAGCTTAGGCCAGAACTATGGCTACACCTTC.